This T cell receptor beta chain was identified in a study of Ad26.COV2.S vaccination and SARS-CoV-2 variants. As for treatment: 19 received Ad26.COV2.S at low or high dose, single or two shots; roughly five received placebo; per-sample allocation not given. Sampling took place 63 days after the first vaccine or placebo injection. Sequencing used immunoSEQ multiplex PCR; TCRdb keeps in-frame clones, though not all of them. The sample contains fewer than 800,000 clones, around 90% of which appear only once. This sequence was found in a person aged 18-65 years who received the Ad26.COV2.S COVID-19 vaccine or a placebo. The sample here was peripheral blood, taken in a trial of Ad26.COV2.S vaccine versus placebo.

This CDR3 is CASSQSKRDSLRAGVSDTQYF. In nucleotides, the CDR3 is TGCGCCAGCAGTCAATCAAAGAGGGACTCCCTACGGGCGGGAGTGTCAGATACGCAGTATTTT. This chain joins TRBV23-1 and TRBJ2-3; 7 nucleotides agree with TRBD2. TRBV23-1 is an ORF for which the function is uncertain. After removal of 0 bases from V and 4 bases from J, the junction contained 22 bases not matched to a gene. The CDR3 consists of 21 residues.